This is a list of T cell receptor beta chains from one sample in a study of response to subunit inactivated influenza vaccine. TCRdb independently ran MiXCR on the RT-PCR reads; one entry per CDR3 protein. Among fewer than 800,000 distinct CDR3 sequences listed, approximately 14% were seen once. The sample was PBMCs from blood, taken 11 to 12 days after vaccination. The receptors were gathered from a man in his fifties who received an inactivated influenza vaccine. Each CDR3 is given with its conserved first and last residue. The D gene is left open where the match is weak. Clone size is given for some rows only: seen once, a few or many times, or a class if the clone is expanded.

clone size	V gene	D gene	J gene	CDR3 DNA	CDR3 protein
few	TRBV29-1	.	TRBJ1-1	TGCAGCGTTGGACGGATGAACACTGAAGCTTTCTTT	CSVGRMNTEAFF
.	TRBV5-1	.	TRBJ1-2	TGCGCCAGCAGCAGCCCCAGGGACGCCTTTCCGTTCGATGGCTACACCTTC	CASSSPRDAFPFDGYTF
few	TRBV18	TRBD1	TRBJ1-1	TGTGCCAGCTCACCTACTACAGGGGGGATTGGAGCTTTCTTT	CASSPTTGGIGAFF
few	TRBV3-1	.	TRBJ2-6	TGTGCCAGCAGCCAAGGGTTCTCTGGGGCCAACGTCCTGACTTTC	CASSQGFSGANVLTF
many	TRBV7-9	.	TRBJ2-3	TGTGCCAGCAGCTTGGTCGGGGCGGTTACAGATACGCAGTATTTT	CASSLVGAVTDTQYF
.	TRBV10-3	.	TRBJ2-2	TGTGCCATCAGTGCGGGCGGTAGGATCGGGGAGCTGTTTTTT	CAISAGGRIGELFF
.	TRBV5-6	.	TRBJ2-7	TGTGCCAGCAGCTTCTGGACGGTGACCTACGAGCAGTACTTC	CASSFWTVTYEQYF
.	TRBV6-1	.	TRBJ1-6	TGTGCCAGCAGCAATGACAGGAGGCTTTCACCCCTCCACTTT	CASSNDRRLSPLHF
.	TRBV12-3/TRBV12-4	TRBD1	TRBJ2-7	TGTGCCAGCAGGGACAACAGGGGAGTGTCCTACGAGCAGTACTTC	CASRDNRGVSYEQYF
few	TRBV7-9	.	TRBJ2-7	TGTGCCAGCAGCCCACTAGGGTCCACCTACGAGCAGTACTTC	CASSPLGSTYEQYF
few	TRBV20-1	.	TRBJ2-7	TGCAGTGCTAACATCGGACCGAAGCAGTACTTC	CSANIGPKQYF
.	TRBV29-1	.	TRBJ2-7	TGCAGCGTTGGCAGGGCGGCCGAGCAGTACTTC	CSVGRAAEQYF
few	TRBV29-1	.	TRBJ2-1	TGCAGCGTTGCGCTGCACTACAATGAGCAGTTCTTC	CSVALHYNEQFF
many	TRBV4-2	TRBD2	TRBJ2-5	TGTGCCAGCAGCCAAGATCCCAGCGGGGGGTTTGAGACCCAGTACTTC	CASSQDPSGGFETQYF
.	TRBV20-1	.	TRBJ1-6	TGCAGTGCTCTCCAGCGTCAGGGGAATTCACCCCTCCACTTT	CSALQRQGNSPLHF